Below, 5 T cell receptor beta chains from the same sample are listed, as sequenced in a study of cytomegalovirus exposure and HLA in healthy donors. The protocol was immunoSEQ multiplex PCR, while the TCRdb copy is restricted to in-frame clones and leaves out a portion. The repertoire holds about 180,000 clones, with around nine tenths as singletons. The sample comprised PBMCs. The receptors stem from a woman in her twenties or thirties in good health and CMV-seronegative.

This clone has just a few counts. The chain joins TRBV6-4 to TRBJ2-1, with TRBD2 matching over 7 bases. Unmatched junction bases numbered 2, after V lost 3 bases and J lost 6 bases. The CDR3 runs 13 residues. Germline V gene sequence: CDR1 MRHNA, CDR2 SNTAGT. The CDR3 loop reads CASSDGTTNEQFF. The CDR3 DNA reads as TGTGCCAGCAGTGATGGGACTACCAATGAGCAGTTCTTC.

This chain uses TRBV2 with TRBJ2-7, with TRBD1 matching over 10 bases. CDR3 size: 15 residues. Germline V lookup: CDR1 SNHLY, CDR2 FYNNEI. The junction had 13 bases not matched to a gene; V was cut back by 7 bases and J by 7 bases. CDR3 loop: CASIEAGQGWREQYF. In nucleotides, the CDR3 is TGTGCCAGCATCGAGGCGGGACAGGGGTGGCGGGAGCAGTACTTC. Based on the CDR3 plus reference TRBV2 and TRBJ2-7, the full variable domain is EPEVTQTPSHQVTQMGQEVILRCVPISNHLYFYWYRQILGQKVEFLVSFYNNEISEKSEIFDDQFSVERPDGSNFTLKIRSTKLEDSAMYFCASIEAGQGWREQYFGPGTRLTVT.

The rearrangement joins TRBV19 to TRBJ2-1; 12 bases match TRBD2. The length of the CDR3 is 16 residues. In germline, CDR1 is LNHDA, CDR2 SQIVND (reference sequence). J gave up 4 bases and V 1 base, and 2 bases lay outside the gene matches. As DNA, the CDR3 is TGTGCCAGTAGTATAGGTCTAGCGGGGGGGTACAATGAGCAGTTCTTC. This sequence encodes CASSIGLAGGYNEQFF.

The genes are TRBV6-1 and TRBJ2-5, with D possibly TRBD1 on 8 matching bases. Trimming left V 10 bases short and J 1 base short, with 19 bases between. CDR1 and CDR2 (germline): MNHNS, SASEGT. This CDR3 has 15 residues. CDR3 DNA sequence: TGTGCCACCCAGGGAGGGACAGGAAGCCAAGAGACCCAGTACTTC. Translated: CATQGGTGSQETQYF.

The chain has TRBV6-5 and TRBJ2-7, with TRBD1 matching over 8 bases. The CDR3 runs to 14 residues. Looked up from germline, CDR1 is MNHEY and CDR2 is SVGAGI. After removal of 3 bases from V and 2 bases from J, the junction contained 3 bases not matched to a gene. The CDR3 DNA reads as TGTGCCAGCAGTTATGGGACAGGCACCTACGAGCAGTACTTC. As protein: CASSYGTGTYEQYF.